This T cell receptor beta chain stems from a study of blood T cell repertoires in COVID-19. The method was immunoSEQ multiplex PCR; TCRdb's version includes in-frame clones alone and lacks a portion of them. The table shows a few hundred thousand clones, with 80% to 90% occurring only once. Germline loops: CDR1 ENHRY, CDR2 SYGVKD. Trimming cost V 6 bases and J 2 bases, with 10 bases left between them. The CDR3 totals 14 residues. The receptor comes from a woman between 50 and 59 years old with acute or convalescent COVID-19. The sample taken for sequencing was peripheral blood. V is TRBV10-3 and J is TRBJ2-2, with D possibly matching TRBD2 (5 bases). Here the CDR3 reads CAISVRTNTGELFF. Here the CDR3 DNA reads TGTGCCATCAGCGTTCGGACTAACACCGGGGAGCTGTTTTTT.